This T cell receptor (beta chain) was recovered during a study of cytomegalovirus exposure and HLA in healthy donors (dated by TCRdb to the late 2010s). In terms of the full investigation: An earlier analysis of several hundred of the donors reported more than 250 Gb of sequence data and roughly 110 million unique TCR beta sequences from 150 million to 200 million T cells. An early release that covered about 640 HLA-typed donors contained 300 to 350 gigabases of sequencing data and around 85 million unique TCR sequences. The genetic ancestry cluster associated with self-reported Caucasian donors included about 84% of the 350 to 500 genotyped donors. The study was designed to test whether signatures of past pathogen exposure could be identified by cataloging public T cell receptors. Using immunosequencing, the study profiled T cell repertoires from about 610 subjects and related those repertoires to cytomegalovirus serostatus. In addition to the first cohort of around 670 subjects, a separate validation cohort of approximately 110 different subjects was used. High-throughput TCR immunosequencing, statistical association of individual TCRs with disease status, and machine learning were combined to predict cytomegalovirus infection status. In a later analysis, previously published TCR beta repertoires from 666 donors were re-analyzed and high-resolution HLA genotyping was added so that TCR occurrence patterns could be studied. The later analysis used no new phenotypic data to find candidate immune exposures, relying instead on TCR beta sequences and their occurrence across donors. To decide whether each TCR beta V gene segment behaved as functional or pseudogenic, an earlier analysis of some 600 of the donors relied on high-throughput TCR beta sequencing. Donor age, sex, ethnicity and CMV serostatus were compiled together with the repertoire data. A later genetic analysis used genome-wide SNP genotypes for about 60% of the roughly 670 donors, treating that subset as a discovery cohort. All discovery cohort repertoires had been generated using a single sequencing platform. HLA typing included class I and class II loci at four-digit resolution. The number of donors typed differed by locus, with 629-630 for A, B, C, DRB1 and DQB1, roughly 520 for DQA1, over 600 for DPA1, and 450 to 480 for DPB1. Because of strong linkage in the cohort, four to six DR-DQ haplotypes were treated as single units for association and clustering. Across some 400 genotyped donors of the cohort, an average of approximately 240,000 unique TCR beta nucleotide sequences per donor were sequenced, and around 20% of those sequences were non-productive. Findings and caveats that apply to the study as a whole: Strong co-occurrence of HLA alleles, especially DR and DQ, made assigning TCR associations to individual alleles difficult. Several of the top co-occurrence clusters appeared to be linked to parvovirus B19, influenza, CMV and Epstein-Barr virus, according to a later analysis. A group of highly shared sequence variants was considered likely to be a technical artifact of the sequencing pipeline. A later analysis found that most CMV-associated TCR beta chains appeared HLA-restricted, with HLA associations seemingly driven largely by CMV exposure. The classifier was reported to diagnose cytomegalovirus status with high specificity and sensitivity in both the original and validation cohorts. A later genetic analysis associated a missense DCLRE1C variant with V-gene and J-gene trimming of TCR beta chains, and an independent cohort replicated the association. Three of the identified cytomegalovirus-associated TCR beta chains were confirmed in vitro to be specific for cytomegalovirus antigens. Specific HLA alleles were associated with about 17,000 TCR beta sequences at a false discovery rate of 0.05 in a later analysis. Roughly uniform sequencing depth across donors was assumed in presence/absence analyses, although this assumption may not hold. The earlier analysis of some 540 of the donors excluded some 15 rarely observed V segments, including chromosome 9 orphons, because counts were too low. A total of 150 to 200 TCR beta chains were listed by the study as associated with cytomegalovirus. According to a later genetic analysis, donors in an Asian-associated ancestry cluster had fewer N-insertions in productive TCRs than the roughly 670-donor mean. Correlated functional status among segregating V segments might be attributable to linkage disequilibrium, but an unknown experimental factor could not be ruled out. According to a later analysis, TCR association rates differed among HLA loci, with DRB1 alleles showing the most associated TCRs and HLA-C alleles showing the fewest. The cohort was sequenced for TCR beta chains only, and without alpha or paired-chain data the features that could be detected were limited. For the cohort, immune exposure information was limited to CMV serostatus. In a later analysis, HLA-associated TCR beta chains showed more clonal expansion and lower generation probabilities than non-associated chains that were equally common. An earlier analysis of approximately 530 of the donors showed that most TCR beta V segments appeared in productive rearrangements either about 87% or about 30% of the time, which broadly matched IMGT annotations. Across donors, most TCR sequences were observed very rarely, whereas some public TCRs were present in many individuals. A further reported finding was that TCR beta sequences accurately predicted the HLA-A and HLA-B alleles for most subjects in the first cohort. Because the 87-base-pair reads could not distinguish some IMGT-functional V segments, including TRBV6-2 and TRBV6-3, those segments were excluded. Because HLA typing was missing for some donors at each locus, association tests included only the typed subset. According to the authors, the approach could potentially be generalized to other disease states and immunological phenotypes.

Library preparation employed the immunoSEQ multiplex PCR assay. The multiplex PCR relied on a mix of 60 forward primers for TCR Vbeta segments and 13 reverse primers for TCR Jbeta segments. The CDR3 region of rearranged TCR beta genes was amplified from genomic DNA with a multiplex PCR assay. Amplified TCR beta libraries were sequenced as 87-base-pair reads on the Illumina HiSeq System. Turning to the authors' computational methods: In a later analysis, some 80 million unique TCR beta chains were counted across the roughly 610 repertoires, and around 10 million of these chains were shared by at least two donors. Raw reads were error-corrected and collapsed into unique sequences with a nearest-neighbor algorithm that merged closely related sequences to remove PCR and sequencing errors. V, D and J gene segments were assigned by aligning CDR3 sequences to IMGT reference sequences. Each retained sequence needed at least a six-nucleotide match to both a V gene segment and a J gene segment. A rearrangement counted as productive if the CDR3 had no stop codons and remained in frame with V and J, and every other rearrangement counted as non-productive. Following IMGT convention, CDR3 was defined as the stretch from the second conserved V-encoded cysteine up to the conserved J-encoded phenylalanine. The earlier analysis of approximately 500 of the donors excluded sequences that lacked an unambiguous match to a single V gene segment. In an earlier analysis of 587 of the donors, V segments were called functional above 56.7% productive rearrangements and were called segregating when the between-donor standard deviation exceeded 5%. A statistical classification framework was built for diagnosing cytomegalovirus status from the catalog of TCR beta chain sequences. In a later analysis, TCR nucleotide sequences were compared against IMGT/GENE-DB human TR gene sequences so that V and J genes could be assigned. A later analysis assigned CDR3 sequences and most-parsimonious VDJ recombination scenarios with the TCRdist pipeline. In a later analysis, each TCR beta chain was defined by its CDR3 amino acid sequence together with its V-gene family, and reads lacking a unique V-gene family were excluded. A later analysis removed several hundred highly shared, low-generation-probability nucleotide sequences to deal with suspected cross-contamination and a sequencing artifact. In a later analysis, a clonal expansion index for each public chain was calculated from normalized within-repertoire ranks of inferred template counts. In a later analysis, generation probabilities were computed using a VDJ recombination model fitted to out-of-frame rearrangements, and the results were checked against IGoR. A later analysis scored TCR-TCR, TCR-HLA and TCR-CMV co-occurrence with hypergeometric tests, applying a repertoire-size bias correction to TCR pairs. To estimate false discovery rates, a later analysis permuted the HLA or CMV assignments 20 times. In a later analysis, co-occurring TCRs were grouped with DBSCAN, and TCRdist sequence similarity was added when clustering was performed within HLA-allele-positive subsets. Co-occurrence clustering excluded repertoires with fewer than 30,000 or more than 120,000 public chains, plus five with anomalous nucleotide sharing. TCRdb obtained this table from immuneACCESS and retained in-frame rearrangements with V and J assigned. These tables miss some clones; where compared with another copy, unresolved V genes account for less than half of the shortfall, and the remainder is unexplained. That table furnishes V, J and clone size, whereas the DNA furnished D and trimming. The sample's table lists a count of some 130,000 clones. The ten biggest clones cover over 1.5% of the sample.

Per the germline V gene (reference sequence), LNHNV is the CDR1 and YYDKDF is the CDR2. The V end loses 5 bases and the J end loses 2 bases, and a stretch of 12 bases separates them. From its cysteine to its phenylalanine, the CDR3 spans 15 amino acids. Only the CDR3 DNA stays, 45 bases, in frame from base 1. The cohort comprised fewer than 750 healthy bone marrow donors. At the time of sampling, all cohort members were nominally healthy, though unrecorded immune exposures were likely present. The donor tested CMV seronegative and was one of the 352 seronegative cohort members. Every donor gave a peripheral blood sample, and the peripheral blood mononuclear cells from that sample were used for TCR beta sequencing. Genomic DNA was extracted from the blood cell samples with the Qiagen DNeasy Blood Extraction Kit. Concerning this clone: Its antigen has not been determined.

The chain joins TRBV15 to TRBJ2-2, and TRBD1 may be the D gene, going by 5 matching bases. The sample was PBMCs. The TCR comes from a man aged 18 to 29 in good health and CMV-seronegative. The DNA sequence is TGTGCCACCAGCTGGCGGCAGGGAAACACCGGGGAGCTGTTTTTT. It translates as CATSWRQGNTGELFF.